These 27 T cell receptor beta chains originate from one sample sequenced in a study of low-dose radiotherapy and immunotherapy resistance in tumors. Time point here: before trial treatment. Gene-specific TRAV and TRBV primers were used for first-strand cDNA, covering alpha and beta chains. TCR amplification involved approximately 20 PCR cycles with a constant-region primer and V-primer adapter. TCRdb ran MiXCR on the reads and lists one entry per CDR3 protein. The table has under 90,000 distinct CDR3 sequences, 18% seen once; the top ten hold over 2.5%. The sequences come from PBMCs, collected before treatment. All receptors come from a male donor with prostate cancer.

Comments on this clonotype: Given a far larger clone just one base away, this is likely a sequencing read error. The gene calls are TRBV7-9 and TRBJ2-1, with D tentatively TRBD1 or TRBD2 (6 bases each). Trimming took off 2 bases at V and 6 bases at J, with 14 bases between the two ends. The CDR3 covers 15 residues. Germline-derived CDR1 and CDR2 are SEHNR and FQNEAQ (reference sequence). This chain's CDR3 is CASSLRGDPFNEQFF. CDR3 nucleotide sequence: TGTGCCAGCAGCTTAAGGGGGGATCCTTTCAATGAGCAGTTCTTC.

This clonotype showed up many times. The chain is built from TRBV7-6 and TRBJ2-1; a possible D gene is TRBD2 (6 bases). This CDR3 is 14 amino acids long. CDR1 and CDR2 from the germline V gene are SGHVS and FNYEAQ. Trimming cost V 10 bases and J 1 base, with 14 bases left between them. The CDR3: CAISPSGSYNEQFF. CDR3 bases: TGTGCCATCAGTCCCAGCGGGTCCTACAATGAGCAGTTCTTC.

This clonotype was detected only a few times. The rearrangement joins TRBV6-6 to TRBJ2-5; 7 positions match TRBD1. The germline V gene encodes CDR1 MNHNY and CDR2 SVGAGI (reference sequence). The length of the CDR3 is 14 residues. V lost 5 bases to trimming and J lost 4 bases; unmatched junction nucleotides: 7. The CDR3 reads CASSPTGRTETQYF. In nucleotides, the CDR3 is TGTGCCAGCAGTCCGACAGGGAGAACAGAGACCCAGTACTTC.

This clonotype was seen repeatedly, ten times or more. This sequence joins TRBV11-2 and TRBJ2-3; 7 bases match TRBD2. CDR3 length: 14 amino acids. V gave up 1 base and J gave up 9 bases; unmatched junction bases: 7. From germline, CDR1 is SGHAT and CDR2 FQNNGV. CDR3 nucleotides: TGTGCCAGCAGCTTAGTGGGGGGGGGGAGGACGCAGTATTTT. Translating gives CASSLVGGGRTQYF.

This clonotype occurred many times. The rearrangement uses TRBV7-6 and TRBJ2-7; D might be TRBD1 or TRBD2, each matching 6 bases. Germline CDR1 reads SGHVS; CDR2 reads FNYEAQ. CDR3 length: 18 residues. Trimming took 5 bases from V and 4 from J, leaving 27 bases between them. CDR3 loop: CASSRRGTLGGGVYEQYF. CDR3 bases: TGTGCCAGCAGCCGGAGGGGCACGTTGGGGGGCGGTGTTTACGAGCAGTACTTC.

This clonotype has at least ten counts. V and J are TRBV20-1 and TRBJ1-5, with D maybe TRBD1 (6 bases). Trimming took 1 base from V and 7 from J, leaving 14 bases between them. Germline V gives CDR1 DFQATT, CDR2 SNEGSKA (reference sequence). The CDR3 totals 14 residues. CDR3 nucleotide sequence: TGCAGTGCTAGAGGGACAGCCACGGGGCAGCCCCAGCATTTT. Encoded protein: CSARGTATGQPQHF.

This clonotype was observed many times. The chain has TRBV12-3 or TRBV12-4 and TRBJ1-1; D possibly corresponds to TRBD1 (5 bases). The CDR3 length is 11 residues. V shed 5 bases and J shed 5 bases, with 6 bases lying between them. CDR3 loop: CASSDRTEAFF. CDR3 in DNA: TGTGCCAGCAGTGACAGAACTGAAGCTTTCTTT.

The chain couples TRBV7-8 to TRBJ2-7, with 8 nucleotides matching TRBD2. The CDR3 extends over 17 amino acids. The J segment lost 4 bases and the V segment lost 5 bases, leaving 16 bases of the junction unmatched. Germline loops: CDR1 SGHVS, CDR2 FQNEAQ. The CDR3 here is CASSPRGRRGGEYEQYF. The CDR3 nucleotides read TGTGCCAGCAGCCCGCGAGGCCGTCGGGGGGGAGAGTACGAGCAGTACTTC.

This clonotype was recorded many times. The CDR3 reads CASSLGNYNSPLHF. The CDR3 bases are TGTGCCAGCAGCTTAGGAAATTATAATTCACCCCTCCACTTT. The chain combines TRBV7-9 with TRBJ1-6, with D uncertain. The CDR3 runs 14 residues. Per germline, CDR1 SEHNR and CDR2 FQNEAQ (reference sequence). Trimming stripped 1 base from V and 4 bases from J, with 5 bases between.

On this clonotype itself: It is likely a read error: a sequence one base away is far more abundant. V is TRBV6-8 and J is TRBJ2-5; 16 positions match TRBD2. The closer fit of TRBJ2-1 to the DNA end suggests the J call may be wrong. Germline V gives CDR1 MNHGY, CDR2 SAAAGT. The CDR3 has 17 residues. As DNA, the CDR3 is TGTGCCAGCAGAACGATAGGGACTAGCGGGAGGGTTGGTGAGCAGTTCTTC. This gives the protein CASRTIGTSGRVGEQFF.

The rearrangement links TRBV28 to TRBJ2-2; D tentatively reads TRBD1 or TRBD2 (6 bases each). The CDR3 is 16 amino acids. CDR1 and CDR2 (germline): MDHEN, SYDVKM. V was shortened by 7 bases and J by 5 bases, with 20 bases between the two germline ends. CDR3 sequence: CASTQYPGGGTGELFF. CDR3 coding DNA: TGTGCCAGCACCCAATACCCCGGAGGGGGGACCGGGGAGCTGTTTTTT.

In the case of this clonotype: A far larger clone is one base from this, pointing to a likely read error. This rearrangement joins TRBV6-1 to TRBJ2-6; 9 bases agree with TRBD1. In germline, CDR1 is MNHNS, CDR2 SASEGT. The trim removed 8 bases at V and 0 bases at J, leaving 11 bases unmatched. This CDR3 region has 18 residues. This CDR3 is CASGKGTGTTSGANVLTF. The CDR3 nucleotides read TGTGCCAGCGGTAAGGGGACAGGGACCACCTCTGGGGCCAACGTCCTGACTTTC.

As concerns this clonotype: A much larger clone differs by one base, so this may be a read error. V is TRBV6-5 and J is TRBJ2-3; D is undetermined. The germline V gene has CDR1 MNHEY and CDR2 SVGAGI. The germline V and J ends were trimmed by 2 bases and 5 bases, with 2 bases remaining between them. The length of the CDR3 is 11 residues. The CDR3 DNA reads TGTGCCAGCAGTTACCGAGATACGCAGTATTTT. Translated: CASSYRDTQYF.

This clonotype came up many times. The V gene is TRBV19, the J gene TRBJ2-7; 9 bases line up with TRBD1. V shed 5 bases and J 7 bases; nucleotides not matched to a gene: 9. The germline gives CDR1 LNHDA, CDR2 SQIVND (reference sequence). The CDR3 is 14 amino acids. DNA of the CDR3: TGTGCCAGTAGTGCGGGACAGGGATTCGGAGAGCAGTACTTC. This codes for CASSAGQGFGEQYF.

This clonotype was counted at least ten times. The germline gene is not matched at one end of the junction; a read error may be the cause. The chain combines TRBV5-3 with TRBJ1-1, with TRBD1 as a possible D gene (5 bases). TRBV5-3 is given ORF status, its function remaining uncertain. There are 14 residues in the CDR3. The CDR3 DNA is TGCGCCAGCAGTCTGTCGACAGCAACTCAAGAAGCTTTCTTT. Its translation: CASSLSTATQEAFF.

The chain couples TRBV7-2 to TRBJ2-7; 9 bases match TRBD1. The CDR3 covers 15 residues. Trimming cost V 3 bases and J 3 bases; bases outside gene matches: 6. In germline, CDR1 is SGHTA, CDR2 FQGNSA. The CDR3 loop is CASSFAGTGFYEQYF. Here the CDR3 DNA reads TGTGCCAGCAGCTTTGCCGGGACAGGGTTCTACGAGCAGTACTTC.

For this clonotype: A read error may be the cause here, since a much bigger clone is one base away. The chain is built from TRBV20-1 and TRBJ2-3; possibly TRBD2 for D (6 bases). The CDR3 contains 13 residues. Per the germline V gene, CDR1 is DFQATT and CDR2 is SNEGSKA (reference sequence). CDR3 amino acids: CSARGSGTDRQYF. CDR3 sequence (DNA): TGCAGTGCCCGGGGGTCCGGCACAGATAGGCAGTATTTT.

This clonotype was counted at least ten times. The chain couples TRBV9 to TRBJ1-5; D uncertain. The CDR3 contains 13 residues. The germline CDR1 and CDR2 sequences are SGDLS and YYNGEE. Trimming cost V 0 bases and J 7 bases, with 8 bases left between them. The CDR3 bases are TGTGCCAGCAGCGTAGATCCGGAGCAGCCCCAGCATTTT. Translated: CASSVDPEQPQHF.

This clonotype occurred many times. V and J are TRBV18 and TRBJ1-3; 8 nucleotides align to TRBD1. There are 15 residues in the CDR3. Germline CDR1 KGHSH, CDR2 LQKENI. J gave up 3 bases and V 3 bases, and 4 bases lay outside the gene matches. The CDR3 is CASSPPGTGGNTIYF. The DNA for the CDR3 is TGTGCCAGCTCACCGCCCGGGACAGGTGGAAACACCATATATTTT.

This clonotype appeared many times. J is TRBJ2-3 and V is TRBV5-1; TRBD1 is a possible D gene (6 bases). Trimming left V 2 bases short and J 6 bases short, with 13 bases between. From germline, CDR1 is SGHRS and CDR2 YFSETQ. The CDR3 extends over 14 amino acids. In DNA form, the CDR3 reads TGCGCCAGCAGCTTAGGGACACCGGCGGATACGCAGTATTTT. Encoded protein: CASSLGTPADTQYF.

This clonotype was recorded many times. The rearrangement uses TRBV18 and TRBJ1-6; D not resolved. Germline V gene lookup returns CDR1 KGHSH and CDR2 LQKENI. The CDR3 totals 16 residues. V lost 3 bases, J lost 4 bases, and 13 bases lay in between. CDR3 bases: TGTGCCAGCTCACCGTCGGGAGGGAGATATAATTCACCCCTCCACTTT. Its translation is CASSPSGGRYNSPLHF.

There are many counts of this clonotype. The chain combines TRBV24-1 with TRBJ2-7; no clear D. Trimming left V 5 bases short and J 3 bases short, with 10 bases between. There are 13 residues in the CDR3. Germline CDR1 is KGHDR and CDR2 is SFDVKD. CDR3 sequence: CATSAAGDYEQYF. The DNA for the CDR3 is TGTGCCACCAGTGCGGCCGGCGACTACGAGCAGTACTTC.

This clonotype has at least ten counts. The chain recombines TRBV11-2 with TRBJ2-2; D is perhaps TRBD1 or TRBD2 (6 bases each). Germline CDR1 and CDR2: SGHAT and FQNNGV. Trimming removed 4 bases at V and 2 bases at J, with 20 bases between. The CDR3 has 18 amino acids. This CDR3 is CASSSTGWGATNTGELFF. The CDR3 region has the DNA TGTGCCAGCAGCTCCACTGGCTGGGGGGCCACAAACACCGGGGAGCTGTTTTTT.

This clonotype was detected ten times or more. This chain joins TRBV4-1 and TRBJ2-1; 9 bases fit TRBD2. The germline CDR1 and CDR2 sequences are MGHRA and YSYEKL. This CDR3 contains 17 residues. V lost 3 bases, J lost 4 bases, and 10 bases stayed unmatched. DNA of the CDR3: TGCGCCAGCAGCCAGGGTACCGGGACTAGCAGGTACAATGAGCAGTTCTTC. Protein: CASSQGTGTSRYNEQFF.

This clonotype was observed many times. The rearrangement links TRBV11-3 to TRBJ2-3; D gene uncertain. Germline V gene data show CDR1 as SGHNT and CDR2 as YENEEA. V shed 5 bases and J shed 6 bases, with 9 bases lying between them. The CDR3 spans 12 residues. The chain's CDR3 is CASSASFDTQYF. CDR3 DNA sequence: TGTGCCAGCAGCGCTTCTTTTGATACGCAGTATTTT.

This clonotype was seen many times. The CDR3 sequence is CASSGAGRNTIYF. CDR3 DNA sequence: TGTGCCAGCAGTGGGGCAGGACGAAACACCATATATTTT. The V and J genes are TRBV2 and TRBJ1-3; D is ambiguous. Germline V gives CDR1 SNHLY, CDR2 FYNNEI. The V gene lost 4 bases and the J gene lost 5 bases, with 9 bases spanning the gap. The CDR3 is 13 amino acids.

In this sample, this clonotype turned up many times. The gene calls are TRBV3-1 and TRBJ1-1; TRBD1 agrees at 7 bases. The CDR3 length is 14 residues. Trimming removed 4 bases from V and 10 bases from J; junction bases left unmatched: 12. Germline V CDR1 and CDR2: LGHDT, YNNKEL (reference sequence). As DNA, the CDR3 is TGTGCCAGCAGCCTATCAGGGGGACAACTGGTAGCTTTCTTT. It encodes CASSLSGGQLVAFF.